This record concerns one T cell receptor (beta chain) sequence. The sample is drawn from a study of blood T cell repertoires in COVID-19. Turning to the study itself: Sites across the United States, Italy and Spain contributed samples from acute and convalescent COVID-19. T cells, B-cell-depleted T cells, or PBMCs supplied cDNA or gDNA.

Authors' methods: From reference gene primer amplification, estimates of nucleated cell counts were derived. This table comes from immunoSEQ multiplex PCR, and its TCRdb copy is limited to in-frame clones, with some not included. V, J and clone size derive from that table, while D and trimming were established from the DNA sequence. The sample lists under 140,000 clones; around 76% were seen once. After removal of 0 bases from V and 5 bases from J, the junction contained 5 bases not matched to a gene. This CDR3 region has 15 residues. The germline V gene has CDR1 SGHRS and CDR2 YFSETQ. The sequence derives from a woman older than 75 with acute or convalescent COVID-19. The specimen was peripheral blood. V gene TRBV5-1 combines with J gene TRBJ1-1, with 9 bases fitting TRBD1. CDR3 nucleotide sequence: TGCGCCAGCAGCTTGGCGACAGGGGGTAATACTGAAGCTTTCTTT. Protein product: CASSLATGGNTEAFF.